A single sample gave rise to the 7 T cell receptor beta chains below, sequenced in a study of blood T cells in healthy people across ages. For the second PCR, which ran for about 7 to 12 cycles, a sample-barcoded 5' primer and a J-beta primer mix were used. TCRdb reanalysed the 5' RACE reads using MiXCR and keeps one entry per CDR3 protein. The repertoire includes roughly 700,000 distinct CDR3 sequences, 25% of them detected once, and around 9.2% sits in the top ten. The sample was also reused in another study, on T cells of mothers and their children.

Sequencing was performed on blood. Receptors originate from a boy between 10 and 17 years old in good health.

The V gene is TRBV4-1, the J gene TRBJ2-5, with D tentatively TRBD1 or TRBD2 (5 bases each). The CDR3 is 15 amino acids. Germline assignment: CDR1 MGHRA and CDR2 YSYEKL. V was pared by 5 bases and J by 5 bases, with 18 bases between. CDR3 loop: CASSDVGERRETQYF. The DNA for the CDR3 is TGCGCCAGCAGCGATGTGGGGGAGAGACGGGAGACCCAGTACTTC.

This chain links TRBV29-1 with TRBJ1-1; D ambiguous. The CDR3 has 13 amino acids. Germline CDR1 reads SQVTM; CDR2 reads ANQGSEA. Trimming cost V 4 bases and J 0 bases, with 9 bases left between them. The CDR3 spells CSVVLAMNTEAFF. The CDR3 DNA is TGCAGCGTTGTACTGGCCATGAACACTGAAGCTTTCTTT.

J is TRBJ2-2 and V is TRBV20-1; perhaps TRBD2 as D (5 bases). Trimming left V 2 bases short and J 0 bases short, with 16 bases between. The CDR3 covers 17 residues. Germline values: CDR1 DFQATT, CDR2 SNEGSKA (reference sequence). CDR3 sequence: CSARLHTRQTNTGELFF. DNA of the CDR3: TGCAGTGCTAGACTCCATACTAGACAAACGAACACCGGGGAGCTGTTTTTT.

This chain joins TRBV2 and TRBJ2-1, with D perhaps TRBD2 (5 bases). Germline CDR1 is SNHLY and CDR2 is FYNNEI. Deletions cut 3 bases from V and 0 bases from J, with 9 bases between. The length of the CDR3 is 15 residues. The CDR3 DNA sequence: TGTGCCAGCAGTGAGTCAGGACTCTCCTACAATGAGCAGTTCTTC. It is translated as CASSESGLSYNEQFF.

The CDR3 protein is CSASFREGTNEKLFF. The CDR3 region has the DNA TGCAGTGCTAGTTTCAGGGAGGGAACTAATGAAAAACTGTTTTTT. The chain is built from TRBV20-1 and TRBJ1-4, with TRBD1 as a possible D gene (5 bases). The V end was cut by 3 bases, the J end by 1 base, with 12 bases between. There are 15 residues in the CDR3. CDR1 DFQATT and CDR2 SNEGSKA come from the germline V gene (reference sequence).

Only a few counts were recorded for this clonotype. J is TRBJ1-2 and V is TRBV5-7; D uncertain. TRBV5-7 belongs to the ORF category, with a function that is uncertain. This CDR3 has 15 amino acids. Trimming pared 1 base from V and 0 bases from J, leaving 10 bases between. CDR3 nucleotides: TGTGCCAGCAGCTTGTTGGGGAGAACTAACTATGGCTACACCTTC. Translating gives CASSLLGRTNYGYTF.

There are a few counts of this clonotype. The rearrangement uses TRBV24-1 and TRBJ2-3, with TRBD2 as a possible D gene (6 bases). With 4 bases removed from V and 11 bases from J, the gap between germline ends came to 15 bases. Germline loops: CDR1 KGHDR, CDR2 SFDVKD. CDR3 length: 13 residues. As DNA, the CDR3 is TGTGCCACCAGTGAACGCGGGGCCCCCAGGCAGTATTTT. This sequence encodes CATSERGAPRQYF.